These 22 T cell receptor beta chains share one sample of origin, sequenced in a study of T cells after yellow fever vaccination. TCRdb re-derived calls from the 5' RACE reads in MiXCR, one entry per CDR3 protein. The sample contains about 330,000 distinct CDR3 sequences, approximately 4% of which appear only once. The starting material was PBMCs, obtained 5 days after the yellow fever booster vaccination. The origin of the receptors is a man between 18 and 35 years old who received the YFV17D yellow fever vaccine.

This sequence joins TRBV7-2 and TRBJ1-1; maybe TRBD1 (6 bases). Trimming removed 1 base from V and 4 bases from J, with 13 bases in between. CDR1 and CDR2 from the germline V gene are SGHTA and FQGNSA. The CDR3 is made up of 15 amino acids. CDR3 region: CASSLGARGGTEAFF. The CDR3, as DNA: TGTGCCAGCAGCTTAGGGGCGAGAGGGGGCACTGAAGCTTTCTTT.

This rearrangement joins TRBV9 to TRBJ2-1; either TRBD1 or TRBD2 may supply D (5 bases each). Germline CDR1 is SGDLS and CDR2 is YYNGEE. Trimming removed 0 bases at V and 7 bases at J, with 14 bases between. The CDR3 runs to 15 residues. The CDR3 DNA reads TGTGCCAGCAGCGTAGCTGGCAGGGAGTGGAATGAGCAGTTCTTC. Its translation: CASSVAGREWNEQFF.

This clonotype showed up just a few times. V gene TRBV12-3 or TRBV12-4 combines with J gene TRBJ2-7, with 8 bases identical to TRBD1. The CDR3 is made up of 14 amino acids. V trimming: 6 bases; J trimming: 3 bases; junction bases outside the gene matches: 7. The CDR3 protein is CASRAGTGVYEQYF. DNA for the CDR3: TGTGCCAGCAGGGCCGGGACAGGAGTCTACGAGCAGTACTTC.

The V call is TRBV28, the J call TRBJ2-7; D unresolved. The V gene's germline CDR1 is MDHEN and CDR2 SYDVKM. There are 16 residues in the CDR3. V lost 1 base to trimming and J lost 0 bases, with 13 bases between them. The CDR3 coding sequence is TGTGCCAGCAGTTTATCATTGGGCTCCACCTCCTACGAGCAGTACGTC. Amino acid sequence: CASSLSLGSTSYEQYV.

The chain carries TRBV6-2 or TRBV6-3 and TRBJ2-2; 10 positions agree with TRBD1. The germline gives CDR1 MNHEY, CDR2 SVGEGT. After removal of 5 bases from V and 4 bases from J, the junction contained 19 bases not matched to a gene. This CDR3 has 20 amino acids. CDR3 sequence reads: CASSTLRSGTGVGGTGELFF. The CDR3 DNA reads TGTGCCAGCAGTACTTTAAGATCCGGGACAGGGGTCGGTGGCACCGGGGAGCTGTTTTTT.

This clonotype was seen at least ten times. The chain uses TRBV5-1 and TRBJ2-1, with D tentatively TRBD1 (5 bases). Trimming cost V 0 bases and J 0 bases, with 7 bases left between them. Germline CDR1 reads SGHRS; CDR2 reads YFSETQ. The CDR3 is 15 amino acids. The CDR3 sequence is CASSLEGRSYNEQFF. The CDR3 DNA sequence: TGCGCCAGCAGCTTGGAGGGGCGCTCCTACAATGAGCAGTTCTTC.

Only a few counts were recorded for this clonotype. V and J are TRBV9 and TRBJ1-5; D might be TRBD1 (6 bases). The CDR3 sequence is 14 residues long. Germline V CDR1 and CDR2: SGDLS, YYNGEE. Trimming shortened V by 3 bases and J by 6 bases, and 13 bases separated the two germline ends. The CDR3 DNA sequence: TGTGCCAGCAGCGAGGGGTGGACAGTTCAGCCCCAGCATTTT. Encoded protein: CASSEGWTVQPQHF.

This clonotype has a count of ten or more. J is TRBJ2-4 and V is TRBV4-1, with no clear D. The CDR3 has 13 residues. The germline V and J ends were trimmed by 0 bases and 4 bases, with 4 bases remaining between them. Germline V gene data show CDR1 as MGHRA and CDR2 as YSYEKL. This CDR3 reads CASSQDPKNIQYF. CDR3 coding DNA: TGCGCCAGCAGCCAAGATCCGAAAAACATTCAGTACTTC.

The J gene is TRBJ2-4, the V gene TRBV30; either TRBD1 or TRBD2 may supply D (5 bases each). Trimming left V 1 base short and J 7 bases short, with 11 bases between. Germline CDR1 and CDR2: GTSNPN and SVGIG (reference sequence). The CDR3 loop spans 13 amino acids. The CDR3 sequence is CAWSGWDPNIQYF. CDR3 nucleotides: TGTGCCTGGAGTGGATGGGACCCTAACATTCAGTACTTC.

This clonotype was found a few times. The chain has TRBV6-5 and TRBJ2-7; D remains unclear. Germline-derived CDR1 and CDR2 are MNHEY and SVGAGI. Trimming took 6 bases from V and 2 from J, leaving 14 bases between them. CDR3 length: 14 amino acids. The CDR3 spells CASRFRADPYEQYF. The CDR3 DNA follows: TGTGCCAGCAGATTCCGGGCGGACCCCTACGAGCAGTACTTC.

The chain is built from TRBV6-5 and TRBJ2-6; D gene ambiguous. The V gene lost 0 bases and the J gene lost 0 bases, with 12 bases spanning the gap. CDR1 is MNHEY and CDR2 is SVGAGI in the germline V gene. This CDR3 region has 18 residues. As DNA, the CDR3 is TGTGCCAGCAGTTACTCGATCGATCCCGTCTCTGGGGCCAACGTCCTGACTTTC. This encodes CASSYSIDPVSGANVLTF.

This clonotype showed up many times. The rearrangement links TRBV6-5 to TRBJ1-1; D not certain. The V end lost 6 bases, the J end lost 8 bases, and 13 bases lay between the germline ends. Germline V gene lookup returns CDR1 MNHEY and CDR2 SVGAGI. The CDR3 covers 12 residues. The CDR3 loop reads CASRNPRLEAFF. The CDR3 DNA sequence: TGTGCCAGCAGGAACCCACGGCTCGAAGCTTTCTTT.

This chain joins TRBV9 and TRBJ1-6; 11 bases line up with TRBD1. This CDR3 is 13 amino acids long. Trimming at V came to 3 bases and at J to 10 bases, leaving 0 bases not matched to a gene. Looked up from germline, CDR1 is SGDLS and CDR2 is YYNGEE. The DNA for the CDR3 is TGTGCCAGCAGCGGGACAGGGGGCTCACCCCTCCACTTT. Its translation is CASSGTGGSPLHF. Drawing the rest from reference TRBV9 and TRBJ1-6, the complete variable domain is DSGVTQTPKHLITATGQRVTLRCSPRSGDLSVYWYQQSLDQGLQFLIQYYNGEERAKGNILERFSAQQFPDLHSELNLSSLELGDSALYFCASSGTGGSPLHFGNGTRLTVT.

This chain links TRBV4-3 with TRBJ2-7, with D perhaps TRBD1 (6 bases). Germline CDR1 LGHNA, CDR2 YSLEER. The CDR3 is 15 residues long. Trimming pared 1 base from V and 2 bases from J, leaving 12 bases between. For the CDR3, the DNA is TGCGCCAGCAGCCAAGTTGGGGACACTACCTACGAGCAGTACTTC. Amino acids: CASSQVGDTTYEQYF.

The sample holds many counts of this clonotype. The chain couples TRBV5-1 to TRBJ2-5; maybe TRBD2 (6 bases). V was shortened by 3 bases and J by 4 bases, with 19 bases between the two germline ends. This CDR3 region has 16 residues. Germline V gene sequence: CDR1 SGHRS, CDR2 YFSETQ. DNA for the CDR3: TGCGCCAGCAGCTCAGGCTCCGTTCAGGGAGGAGAGACCCAGTACTTC. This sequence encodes CASSSGSVQGGETQYF. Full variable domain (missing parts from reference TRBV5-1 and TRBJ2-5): KAGVTQTPRYLIKTRGQQVTLSCSPISGHRSVSWYQQTPGQGLQFLFEYFSETQRNKGNFPGRFSGRQFSNSRSEMNVSTLELGDSALYLCASSSGSVQGGETQYFGPGTRLLVL.

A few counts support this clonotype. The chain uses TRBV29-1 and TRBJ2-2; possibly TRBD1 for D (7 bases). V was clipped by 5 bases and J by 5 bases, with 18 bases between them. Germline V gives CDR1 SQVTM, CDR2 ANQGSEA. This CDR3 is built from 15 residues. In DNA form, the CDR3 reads TGCAGCGTTAGACCCTTGACAGGGACTACCGGGGAGCTGTTTTTT. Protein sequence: CSVRPLTGTTGELFF.

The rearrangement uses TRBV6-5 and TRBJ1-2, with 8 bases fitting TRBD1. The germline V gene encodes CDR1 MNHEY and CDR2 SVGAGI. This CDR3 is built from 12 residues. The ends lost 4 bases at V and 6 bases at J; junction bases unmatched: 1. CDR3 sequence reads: CASSLQGDGYTF. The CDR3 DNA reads TGTGCCAGCAGTTTACAGGGGGATGGCTACACCTTC.

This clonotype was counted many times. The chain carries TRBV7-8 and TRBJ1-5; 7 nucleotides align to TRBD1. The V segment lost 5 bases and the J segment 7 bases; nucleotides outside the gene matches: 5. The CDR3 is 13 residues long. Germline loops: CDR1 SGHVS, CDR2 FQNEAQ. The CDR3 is CASSQGGSQPQHF. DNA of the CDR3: TGTGCCAGCAGCCAGGGGGGGTCACAGCCCCAGCATTTT.

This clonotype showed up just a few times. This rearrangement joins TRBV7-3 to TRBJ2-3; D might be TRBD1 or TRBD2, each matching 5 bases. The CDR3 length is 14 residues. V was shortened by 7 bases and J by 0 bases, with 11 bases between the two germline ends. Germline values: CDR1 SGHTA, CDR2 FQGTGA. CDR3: CASNQGASTDTQYF. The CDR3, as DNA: TGTGCCAGCAACCAGGGAGCTAGCACAGATACGCAGTATTTT. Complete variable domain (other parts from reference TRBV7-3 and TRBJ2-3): GAGVSQTPSNKVTEKGKYVELRCDPISGHTALYWYRQSLGQGPEFLIYFQGTGAADDSGLPNDRFFAVRPEGSVSTLKIQRTERGDSAVYLCASNQGASTDTQYFGPGTRLTVL.

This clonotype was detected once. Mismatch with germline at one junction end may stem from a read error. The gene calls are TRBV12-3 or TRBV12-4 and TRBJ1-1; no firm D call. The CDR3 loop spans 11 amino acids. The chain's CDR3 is CASMVNNEAFF. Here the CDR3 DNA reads TGTGCCAGCATGGTGAACAATGAAGCTTTCTTT.

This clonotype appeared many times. The CDR3 loop is CSARDLPGQPYGYTF. CDR3 sequence (DNA): TGCAGTGCTAGAGATTTGCCGGGACAGCCGTATGGCTACACCTTC. V and J are TRBV20-1 and TRBJ1-2; 7 bases fit TRBD1. CDR3 length: 15 amino acids. Germline-derived CDR1 and CDR2 are DFQATT and SNEGSKA (reference sequence). Germline trimming cut 0 bases from V and 5 bases from J; bases unmatched to any gene: 9.

CDR3 sequence (DNA): TGTGCCAGCAGTTTATTCCAGGGGGGTCATCAGCCCCAGCATTTT. Translated, it gives CASSLFQGGHQPQHF. The genes are TRBV12-3 or TRBV12-4 and TRBJ1-5, with 7 bases lining up with TRBD1. The length of the CDR3 is 15 residues. V was pared by 2 bases and J by 5 bases, with 6 bases of the junction left unmatched.